Included here is one T cell receptor beta chain sequence, with context. Its antigen is not identified. V lost 5 bases to trimming and J lost 1 base; unmatched junction nucleotides: 4. This CDR3 has 14 residues. Germline V CDR1 and CDR2: SEHNR, FQNEAQ (reference sequence). The data derive from a study of regulatory T cells. Study-wide results and caveats: Patient repertoires had restricted TRB V-J pairs and skewed V and J usage, most in Tregs. Hydrophobic residues at CDR3 positions 6 and 7 were enriched in conventional CD4+ T cells of CD3G-deficient patients.

All CD3G-deficient patients showed autoimmunity, more severe in two. Patients aged 2 to 39 years had fewer naive and more memory CD4+ and CD8+ T cells. Regulatory (CD25-high CD127-low) and conventional (CD25-low CD127-high) CD4+ T cells were sorted separately. The primer mix had 52 TRBV and 13 TRBJ primers. Profiling relied on immunoSEQ multiplex PCR, and the TCRdb table lists in-frame clones only, not all of them. Seen here are 30,000 to 40,000 clones, over 90% observed once, and the top ten hold approximately 0.98%. Sequenced material: conventional CD4+ T cells sorted from blood. The chain links TRBV7-9 to TRBJ1-1; the match to TRBD1 covers 7 bases. The receptor was isolated from a child under 10 years old with CD3G deficiency. The CDR3 reads CASSPTGRNTEAFF. The CDR3 coding sequence is TGTGCCAGCAGCCCGACAGGGAGGAACACTGAAGCTTTCTTT.